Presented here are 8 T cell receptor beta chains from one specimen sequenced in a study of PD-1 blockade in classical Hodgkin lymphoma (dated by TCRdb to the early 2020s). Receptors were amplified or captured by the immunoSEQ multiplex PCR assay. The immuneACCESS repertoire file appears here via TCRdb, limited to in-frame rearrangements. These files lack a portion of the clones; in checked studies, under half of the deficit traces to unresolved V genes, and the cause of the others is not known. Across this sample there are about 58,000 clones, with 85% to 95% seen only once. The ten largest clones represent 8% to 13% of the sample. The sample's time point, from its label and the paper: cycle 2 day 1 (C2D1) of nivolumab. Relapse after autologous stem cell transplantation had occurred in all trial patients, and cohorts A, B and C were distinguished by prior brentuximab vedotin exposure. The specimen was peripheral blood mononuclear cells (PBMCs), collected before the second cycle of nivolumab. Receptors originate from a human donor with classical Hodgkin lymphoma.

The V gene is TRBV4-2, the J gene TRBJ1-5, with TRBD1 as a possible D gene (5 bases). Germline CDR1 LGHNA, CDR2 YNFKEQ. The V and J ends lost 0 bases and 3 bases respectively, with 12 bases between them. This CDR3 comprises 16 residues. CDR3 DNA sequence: TGTGCCAGCAGCCAAGAAGTAGCAGGGAACAATCAGCCCCAGCATTTT. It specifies CASSQEVAGNNQPQHF.

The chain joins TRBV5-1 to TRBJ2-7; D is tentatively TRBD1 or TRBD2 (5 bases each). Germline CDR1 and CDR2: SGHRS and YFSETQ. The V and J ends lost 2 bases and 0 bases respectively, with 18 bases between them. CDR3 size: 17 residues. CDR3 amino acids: CASSFGPSGPLSYEQYF. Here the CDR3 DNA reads TGCGCCAGCAGCTTCGGACCCTCGGGGCCCCTCTCCTACGAGCAGTACTTC.

The CDR3 DNA is TGTGCCAGCAGCTTGGGGGATGAAAACATTCAGTACTTC. Translating gives CASSLGDENIQYF. V is TRBV11-3 and J is TRBJ2-4, with D possibly called TRBD1 or TRBD2 (5 bases each). There are 13 residues in the CDR3. Trimming removed 3 bases at V and 5 bases at J, with 8 bases between. The V gene's germline CDR1 is SGHNT and CDR2 YENEEA.

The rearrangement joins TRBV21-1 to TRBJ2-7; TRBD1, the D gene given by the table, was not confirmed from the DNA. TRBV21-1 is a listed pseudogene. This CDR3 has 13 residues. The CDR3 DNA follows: TGTGCCAGCAGCAGTGGGCTCTCCTACGAGCAGTACTTC. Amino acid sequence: CASSSGLSYEQYF.

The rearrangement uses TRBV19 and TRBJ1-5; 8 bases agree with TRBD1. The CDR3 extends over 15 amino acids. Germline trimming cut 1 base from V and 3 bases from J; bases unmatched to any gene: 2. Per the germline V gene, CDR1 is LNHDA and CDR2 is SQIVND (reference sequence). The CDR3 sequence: CASSIGTGNNQPQHF. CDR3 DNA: TGTGCCAGTAGTATAGGGACAGGGAACAATCAGCCCCAGCATTTT.

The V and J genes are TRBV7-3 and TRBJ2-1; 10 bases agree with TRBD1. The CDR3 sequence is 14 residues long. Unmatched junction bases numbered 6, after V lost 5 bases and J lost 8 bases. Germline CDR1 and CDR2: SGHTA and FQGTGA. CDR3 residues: CASSVGTGDYEQFF. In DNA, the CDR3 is TGTGCCAGCAGCGTGGGGACAGGGGACTATGAGCAGTTCTTC.

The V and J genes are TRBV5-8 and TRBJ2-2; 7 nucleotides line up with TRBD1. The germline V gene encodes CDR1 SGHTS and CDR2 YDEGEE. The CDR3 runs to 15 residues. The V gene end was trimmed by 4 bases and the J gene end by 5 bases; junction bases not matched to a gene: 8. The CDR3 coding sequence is TGTGCCAGCAGCGTCGGGACAGTCTCAACCGGGGAGCTGTTTTTT. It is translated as CASSVGTVSTGELFF.

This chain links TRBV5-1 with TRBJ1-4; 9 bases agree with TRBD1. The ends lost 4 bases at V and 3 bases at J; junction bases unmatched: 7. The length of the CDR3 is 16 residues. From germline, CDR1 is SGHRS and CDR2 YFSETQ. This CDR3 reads CASSIRTGEANEKLFF. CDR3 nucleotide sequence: TGCGCCAGCAGCATACGGACAGGGGAGGCTAATGAAAAACTGTTTTTT.